The subject of this entry is one TCR beta chain. A much larger clonotype is one base distant, so this may be a read error. This sample is part of a study of tumor and adjacent non-tumor tissue in lung cancer. This sample's RNA came from whole unsorted tissue. A modified ARM-PCR protocol with three rounds of nested PCR amplified TCRbeta. Each CDR3 protein is one row after TCRdb ran MiXCR on the multiplex PCR reads. The sample holds approximately 110,000 distinct CDR3 sequences; roughly 74% are singletons and the top ten take 37%. Germline V lookup: CDR1 MNHEY, CDR2 SVGEGT. This CDR3 is 14 amino acids long.

The specimen sequenced was lung tumor tissue. The TCR comes from a woman aged 55-69 years with non-small cell lung cancer. This rearrangement joins TRBV6-2 or TRBV6-3 to TRBJ1-1; perhaps TRBD1 as D (5 bases). The CDR3: CAGSYSVQGPEAFF. The CDR3, as DNA: TGTGCCGGCAGTTACTCGGTTCAGGGTCCTGAAGCTTTCTTT.